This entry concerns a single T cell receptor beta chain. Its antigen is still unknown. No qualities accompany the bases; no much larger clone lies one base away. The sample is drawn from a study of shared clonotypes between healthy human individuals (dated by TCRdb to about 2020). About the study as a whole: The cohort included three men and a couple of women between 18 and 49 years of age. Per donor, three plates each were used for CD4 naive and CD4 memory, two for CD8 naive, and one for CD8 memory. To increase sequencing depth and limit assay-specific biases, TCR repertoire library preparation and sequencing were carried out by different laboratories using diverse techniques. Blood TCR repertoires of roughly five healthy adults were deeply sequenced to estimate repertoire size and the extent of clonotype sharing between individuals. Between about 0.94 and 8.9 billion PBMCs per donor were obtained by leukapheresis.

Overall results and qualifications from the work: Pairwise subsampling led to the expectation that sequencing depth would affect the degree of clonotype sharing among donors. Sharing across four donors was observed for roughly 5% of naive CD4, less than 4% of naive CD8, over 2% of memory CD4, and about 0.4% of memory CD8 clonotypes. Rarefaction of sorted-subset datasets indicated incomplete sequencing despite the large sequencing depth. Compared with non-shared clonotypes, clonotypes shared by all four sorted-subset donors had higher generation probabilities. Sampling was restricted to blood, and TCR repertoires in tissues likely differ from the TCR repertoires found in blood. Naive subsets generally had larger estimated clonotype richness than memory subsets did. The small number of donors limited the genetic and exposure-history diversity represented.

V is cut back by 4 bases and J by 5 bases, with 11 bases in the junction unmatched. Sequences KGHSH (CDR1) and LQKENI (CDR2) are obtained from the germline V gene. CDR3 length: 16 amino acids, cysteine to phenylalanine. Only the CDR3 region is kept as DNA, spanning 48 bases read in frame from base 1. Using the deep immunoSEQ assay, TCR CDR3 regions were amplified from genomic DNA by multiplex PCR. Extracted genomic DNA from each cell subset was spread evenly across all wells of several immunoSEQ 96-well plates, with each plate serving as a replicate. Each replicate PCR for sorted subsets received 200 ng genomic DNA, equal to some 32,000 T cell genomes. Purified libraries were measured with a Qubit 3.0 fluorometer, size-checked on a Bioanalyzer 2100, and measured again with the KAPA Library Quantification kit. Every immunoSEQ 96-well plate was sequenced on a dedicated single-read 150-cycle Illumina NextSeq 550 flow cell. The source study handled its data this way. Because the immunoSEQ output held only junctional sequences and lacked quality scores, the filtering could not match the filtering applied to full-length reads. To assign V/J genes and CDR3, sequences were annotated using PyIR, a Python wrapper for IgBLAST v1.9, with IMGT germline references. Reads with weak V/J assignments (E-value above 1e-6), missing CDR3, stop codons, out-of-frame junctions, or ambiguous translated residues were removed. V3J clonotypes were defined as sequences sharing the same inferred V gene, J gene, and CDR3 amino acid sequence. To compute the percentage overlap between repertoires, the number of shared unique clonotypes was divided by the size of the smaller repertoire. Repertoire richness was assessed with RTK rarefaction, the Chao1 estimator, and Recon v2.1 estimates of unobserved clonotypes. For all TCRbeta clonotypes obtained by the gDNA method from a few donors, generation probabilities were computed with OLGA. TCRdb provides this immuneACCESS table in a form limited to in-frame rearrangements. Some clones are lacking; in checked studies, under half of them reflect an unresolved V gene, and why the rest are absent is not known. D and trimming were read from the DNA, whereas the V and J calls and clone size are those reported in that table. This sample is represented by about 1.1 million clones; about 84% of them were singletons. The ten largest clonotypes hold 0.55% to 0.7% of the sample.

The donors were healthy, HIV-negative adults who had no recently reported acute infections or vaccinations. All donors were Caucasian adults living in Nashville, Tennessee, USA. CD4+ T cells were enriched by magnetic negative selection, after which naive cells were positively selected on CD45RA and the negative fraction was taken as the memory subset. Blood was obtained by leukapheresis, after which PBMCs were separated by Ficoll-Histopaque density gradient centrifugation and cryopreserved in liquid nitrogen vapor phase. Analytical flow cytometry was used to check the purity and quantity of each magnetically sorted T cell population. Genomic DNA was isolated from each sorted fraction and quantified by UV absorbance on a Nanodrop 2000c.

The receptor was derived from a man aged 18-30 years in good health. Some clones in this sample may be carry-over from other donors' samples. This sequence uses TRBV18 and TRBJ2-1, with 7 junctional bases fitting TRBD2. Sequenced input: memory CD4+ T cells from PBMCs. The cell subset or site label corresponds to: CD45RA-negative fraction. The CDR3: CASSLLLAANHNEQFF. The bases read TGTGCCAGCTCACTACTTCTAGCGGCCAACCACAATGAGCAGTTCTTC.